These 21 T cell receptor beta chains were sequenced from one sample in a study of T cells in Graves' hyperthyroidism and ophthalmopathy. RNA transcripts were the template for amplifying TCR beta CDR3 regions. Carried out on the TCR CDR3, a first-round RT-PCR used the HTBI primer set. TCRdb recomputed calls from the multiplex PCR reads with MiXCR, one row per CDR3 protein. The sample lists 310,000 or so distinct CDR3 sequences; about 17% were seen once. The material sequenced was blood. The source is a woman aged 55-69 years with Graves' ophthalmopathy.

V is TRBV5-8 and J is TRBJ1-1, with no clear D. The V end lost 2 bases, the J end lost 1 base, and 6 bases lay between the germline ends. In germline, CDR1 is SGHTS, CDR2 YDEGEE. The CDR3 runs to 13 residues. This CDR3 is CASSFWQNTEAFF. In DNA, the CDR3 is TGTGCCAGCAGCTTTTGGCAGAACACTGAAGCTTTCTTT.

This clonotype was detected a few times. The V call is TRBV4-1, the J call TRBJ2-3; D remains unclear. Germline lookup yields CDR1 MGHRA and CDR2 YSYEKL. The CDR3 is made up of 15 amino acids. Trimming shortened V by 0 bases and J by 1 base, and 8 bases separated the two germline ends. In DNA form, the CDR3 reads TGCGCCAGCAGCCAAGATCCCCCGGGCACAGATACGCAGTATTTT. Residues: CASSQDPPGTDTQYF.

This clonotype was detected many times. This rearrangement joins TRBV6-1 to TRBJ2-3; 8 positions agree with TRBD1. V lost 5 bases and J lost 4; bases outside the gene matches: 8. The CDR3 sequence is 15 residues long. Per germline, CDR1 MNHNS and CDR2 SASEGT. The chain's CDR3 is CASSQRTGSADTQYF. CDR3 DNA sequence: TGTGCCAGCAGTCAGAGGACAGGGTCCGCAGATACGCAGTATTTT.

The table lists this clonotype with a few counts. The gene calls are TRBV9 and TRBJ1-2, with 7 bases fitting TRBD1. Germline V gives CDR1 SGDLS, CDR2 YYNGEE. The CDR3 totals 16 residues. V lost 0 bases and J lost 3; bases outside the gene matches: 8. As DNA, the CDR3 is TGTGCCAGCAGCGTAGAGGGGGCAGGGGATCACTATGGCTACACCTTC. It translates to CASSVEGAGDHYGYTF. The whole variable domain, remainder taken from reference TRBV9 and TRBJ1-2, is DSGVTQTPKHLITATGQRVTLRCSPRSGDLSVYWYQQSLDQGLQFLIQYYNGEERAKGNILERFSAQQFPDLHSELNLSSLELGDSALYFCASSVEGAGDHYGYTFGSGTRLTVV.

This clonotype was detected many times. This chain joins TRBV27 and TRBJ2-1, with 7 nucleotides matching TRBD1. This CDR3 has 14 amino acids. Losses at the gene ends were 5 bases for V and 7 bases for J; bases not matched to a gene: 8. Germline V gene lookup returns CDR1 MNHEY and CDR2 SMNVEV (reference sequence). The chain's CDR3 is CASSLGTEGNEQFF. The CDR3 DNA sequence: TGTGCCAGCAGTCTCGGGACAGAAGGGAATGAGCAGTTCTTC.

Concerning this clonotype itself: This may be a read error, as it is one base from a much larger clone. DNA for the CDR3: TGCGCCAGCAGTGAGCCTAGCGGGGGCCAAGAGACCCAGTTCTTC. The encoded protein is CASSEPSGGQETQFF. The rearrangement joins TRBV10-2 to TRBJ2-5; 10 bases line up with TRBD2. Gene TRBJ2-1 matches the end of the DNA better, so the J call may be wrong. The CDR3 has 15 residues. Germline CDR1 WSHSY, CDR2 SAAADI.

This clonotype has ten or more counts. The chain couples TRBV30 to TRBJ2-7; TRBD2 aligns across 13 bases. Germline loops: CDR1 GTSNPN, CDR2 SVGIG (reference sequence). The CDR3 runs 14 residues. The ends lost 3 bases at V and 5 bases at J; junction bases unmatched: 4. The CDR3 DNA sequence: TGTGCCTGGAGCCGACTAGCGGGAGGAGACGAGCAGTACTTC. It specifies CAWSRLAGGDEQYF.

Ten or more counts support this clonotype. The chain couples TRBV12-3 or TRBV12-4 to TRBJ1-5; possible D gene TRBD1, 5 bases. Trimming took off 2 bases at V and 13 bases at J, with 12 bases between the two ends. The CDR3 has 12 amino acids. This CDR3 reads CASSLTGTGQHF. The CDR3, as DNA: TGTGCCAGCAGTTTAACCGGGACGGGACAGCATTTT.

The rearrangement uses TRBV5-1 and TRBJ1-4, with D uncertain. Germline lookup yields CDR1 SGHRS and CDR2 YFSETQ. Trimming pared 1 base from V and 0 bases from J, leaving 16 bases between. The CDR3 is made up of 18 amino acids. The CDR3 DNA is TGCGCCAGCAGCTTGCACCCCCTAGGCCAGACAACTAATGAAAAACTGTTTTTT. Encoded protein: CASSLHPLGQTTNEKLFF.

This clonotype showed up many times. The genes are TRBV18 and TRBJ2-3; D may be TRBD2 (5 bases). The CDR3 covers 13 residues. In germline, CDR1 is KGHSH, CDR2 LQKENI. Trimming pared 3 bases from V and 3 bases from J, leaving 7 bases between. CDR3 in DNA: TGTGCCAGCTCACCCCGGACTACAGATACGCAGTATTTT. It yields the protein CASSPRTTDTQYF.

This clonotype was seen many times. The chain links TRBV20-1 to TRBJ2-5, with TRBD1 identical over 7 bases. V lost 5 bases and J lost 5; bases outside the gene matches: 8. From germline, CDR1 is DFQATT and CDR2 SNEGSKA (reference sequence). The CDR3 extends over 13 amino acids. The CDR3 here is CSAPLGGGETQYF. CDR3 coding DNA: TGCAGTGCTCCCCTAGGGGGCGGGGAGACCCAGTACTTC.

A few counts support this clonotype. This rearrangement joins TRBV19 to TRBJ1-5; unclear D gene. Trimming cost V 4 bases and J 7 bases, with 8 bases left between them. In germline, CDR1 is LNHDA, CDR2 SQIVND (reference sequence). The CDR3 extends over 12 amino acids. The CDR3 loop is CASSTRPQPQHF. The CDR3 DNA follows: TGTGCCAGTAGTACACGGCCACAGCCCCAGCATTTT. The full variable domain, rest sourced from reference TRBV19 and TRBJ1-5, is DGGITQSPKYLFRKEGQNVTLSCEQNLNHDAMYWYRQDPGQGLRLIYYSQIVNDFQKGDIAEGYSVSREKKESFPLTVTSAQKNPTAFYLCASSTRPQPQHFGDGTRLSIL.

This clonotype was detected many times. The J gene is TRBJ2-7, the V gene TRBV20-1; D uncertain. The V and J ends lost 6 bases and 0 bases respectively, with 15 bases between them. The CDR3 has 14 amino acids. The germline V gene encodes CDR1 DFQATT and CDR2 SNEGSKA (reference sequence). The CDR3 loop is CSAAGDGHSYEQYF. Written as DNA, the CDR3 is TGCAGTGCGGCCGGCGACGGCCACTCCTACGAGCAGTACTTC.

This clonotype has at least ten counts. This chain uses TRBV7-2 with TRBJ2-7, with 9 bases matching TRBD2. Trimming removed 3 bases from V and 6 bases from J; junction bases left unmatched: 3. The CDR3 is 13 residues long. Germline lookup yields CDR1 SGHTA and CDR2 FQGNSA. The CDR3, as DNA: TGTGCCAGCAGCTTTAAGCGGGGGGCCGAGCAGTACTTC. Amino acids: CASSFKRGAEQYF.

In this sample, this clonotype turned up many times. The J gene is TRBJ2-1, the V gene TRBV20-1, with TRBD2 matching over 12 bases. J was trimmed by 4 bases and V by 3 bases; bases with no gene match: 10. The CDR3 totals 17 residues. Germline CDR1 is DFQATT and CDR2 is SNEGSKA (reference sequence). CDR3 nucleotide sequence: TGCAGTGCTAGTTCCAGGCGACTAGCGGGAGAGTACAATGAGCAGTTCTTC. Protein sequence: CSASSRRLAGEYNEQFF.

This clonotype was detected many times. V is TRBV19 and J is TRBJ2-6; no firm D call. There are 14 residues in the CDR3. CDR1 and CDR2 (germline): LNHDA, SQIVND (reference sequence). The V end was cut by 3 bases, the J end by 0 bases, with 3 bases between. The CDR3 protein is CASSMSSGANVLTF. The CDR3 DNA is TGTGCCAGTAGTATGAGCTCTGGGGCCAACGTCCTGACTTTC.

This clonotype was counted ten times or more. This CDR3 is CSVVVRGPTEAFF. CDR3 DNA sequence: TGCAGCGTTGTGGTCAGGGGGCCCACTGAAGCTTTCTTT. The V gene is TRBV29-1, the J gene TRBJ1-1; 8 bases agree with TRBD1. With V trimmed by 4 bases and J by 4 bases, 5 bases remained unmatched. The CDR3 has 13 residues. Germline V gene lookup returns CDR1 SQVTM and CDR2 ANQGSEA.

In its sample, this clonotype was seen many times. V gene TRBV12-5 combines with J gene TRBJ1-2; a possible D gene is TRBD1 (6 bases). The V gene lost 5 bases and the J gene lost 1 base, with 14 bases spanning the gap. The length of the CDR3 is 15 residues. Germline CDR1 and CDR2: LGHNT and FRNRAP. The CDR3 loop is CASGRGQGNNYGYTF. The CDR3 nucleotides are TGTGCTAGTGGTCGCGGCCAGGGGAATAACTATGGCTACACCTTC.

Points on this clonotype: Possible read error: a much larger clone is one base away. The rearrangement joins TRBV6-1 to TRBJ1-1; a weak D match, TRBD1 (5 bases). CDR1 and CDR2 from the germline V gene are MNHNS and SASEGT. The CDR3 totals 12 residues. In DNA form, the CDR3 reads TGTGCCAGCAGTGAGTACCGGGACTCGGCTCTCTTT. Amino acids: CASSEYRDSALF.

The chain links TRBV7-8 to TRBJ2-2, with D perhaps matching TRBD1 or TRBD2 (7 bases each). The CDR3 is 18 amino acids. V shed 1 base and J shed 6 bases, with 21 bases lying between them. CDR1 is SGHVS and CDR2 is FQNEAQ in the germline V gene. The CDR3 DNA reads TGTGCCAGCAGCTTAGGGGGGGGGGCGACAGGGATGGCCGGGGAGCTGTTTTTT. Translating gives CASSLGGGATGMAGELFF.

At least ten counts were recorded for this clonotype. V usage is TRBV4-3 and J usage is TRBJ2-5, with D unresolved. Germline values: CDR1 LGHNA, CDR2 YSLEER. The CDR3 has 14 residues. Trimming left V 0 bases short and J 4 bases short, with 9 bases between. The DNA for the CDR3 is TGCGCCAGCAGCCAAGAGGGCAGAGGAGAGACCCAGTACTTC. This gives the protein CASSQEGRGETQYF.